This T cell receptor beta chain comes out of a study of cytomegalovirus exposure and HLA in healthy donors. The V and J ends lost 5 bases and 1 base respectively, with 15 bases between them. Germline CDR1 is SGHTA and CDR2 is FQGNSA. The CDR3 has 16 amino acids. The PCR made use of 60 Vbeta and 13 Jbeta primers. The repertoire was sequenced with immunoSEQ multiplex PCR; TCRdb's copy has only in-frame clones and lacks some. The profile shows 150,000 or so clones, approximately 79% of them singletons. Sequenced: PBMCs. V gene TRBV7-2 combines with J gene TRBJ1-5, with no clear D. This receptor was identified in a man between 50 and 59 years old in good health and CMV-seropositive. CDR3 nucleotide sequence: TGTGCCAGCAGCGGGAGGACCGGCTTAAGCAATCAGCCCCAGCATTTT. Protein: CASSGRTGLSNQPQHF. The full variable domain, completed using reference TRBV7-2 and TRBJ1-5, is GAGVSQSPSNKVTEKGKDVELRCDPISGHTALYWYRQSLGQGLEFLIYFQGNSAPDKSGLPSDRFSAERTGGSVSTLTIQRTQQEDSAVYLCASSGRTGLSNQPQHFGDGTRLSIL.